A single sample is the source of the 5 T cell receptor beta chains below, sequenced in a study of CDR3 diversity in severe acne. TCRdb re-derived calls from the PCR reads in MiXCR, one entry per CDR3 protein. The data show about 86,000 distinct CDR3 sequences, under 60% seen once. The source material was blood. The receptors here all came from a male donor in good health, without acne.

The genes are TRBV10-3 and TRBJ2-5, with D possibly being TRBD2 (5 bases). The germline CDR1 and CDR2 sequences are ENHRY and SYGVKD. V lost 8 bases and J lost 0, with 7 bases in between. The CDR3 sequence is 12 residues long. The CDR3: CAIGEYQETQYF. The CDR3, as DNA: TGTGCCATCGGGGAGTACCAAGAGACCCAGTACTTC.

This clonotype came up many times. The chain joins TRBV19 to TRBJ1-5; 7 bases align to TRBD1. V lost 6 bases to trimming and J lost 0 bases; unmatched junction nucleotides: 5. The germline V gene has CDR1 LNHDA and CDR2 SQIVND (reference sequence). This CDR3 contains 15 residues. The CDR3 DNA is TGTGCCAGTAGCAAAGGGGACAGTAGCAATCAGCCCCAGCATTTT. This translates into CASSKGDSSNQPQHF.

V is TRBV7-9 and J is TRBJ1-2; D ambiguous. The CDR3 sequence is 15 residues long. Germline CDR1 is SEHNR and CDR2 is FQNEAQ (reference sequence). V shed 5 bases and J shed 4 bases, with 17 bases lying between them. Written as DNA, the CDR3 is TGTGCCAGCAGCCCCGGCGGGCTTTTTGGCTATGGCTACACCTTC. Its protein product is CASSPGGLFGYGYTF.

With regard to this clonotype: As the CDR3 is not closed by the conserved phenylalanine or tryptophan, this likely results from a read error. Because the CDR3's place on the DNA is in doubt, the DNA is left out and the CDR3 is given as listed by TCRdb. The chain employs TRBV29-1 and TRBJ1-1; the table's D gene call, TRBD1, was not cross checked with the DNA. Looked up from germline, CDR1 is SQVTM and CDR2 is ANQGSEA. The CDR3 totals 8 residues, both ends included. CDR3 protein: CSVRQGAA.

The chain joins TRBV20-1 to TRBJ1-1; a weak D match, TRBD1 (6 bases). Trimming took off 5 bases at V and 9 bases at J, with 10 bases between the two ends. This CDR3 is built from 10 residues. CDR1 and CDR2 (germline): DFQATT, SNEGSKA (reference sequence). The CDR3 coding sequence is TGCAGTGCTGCAGGGGTTCAAGCTTTCTTT. It specifies CSAAGVQAFF.